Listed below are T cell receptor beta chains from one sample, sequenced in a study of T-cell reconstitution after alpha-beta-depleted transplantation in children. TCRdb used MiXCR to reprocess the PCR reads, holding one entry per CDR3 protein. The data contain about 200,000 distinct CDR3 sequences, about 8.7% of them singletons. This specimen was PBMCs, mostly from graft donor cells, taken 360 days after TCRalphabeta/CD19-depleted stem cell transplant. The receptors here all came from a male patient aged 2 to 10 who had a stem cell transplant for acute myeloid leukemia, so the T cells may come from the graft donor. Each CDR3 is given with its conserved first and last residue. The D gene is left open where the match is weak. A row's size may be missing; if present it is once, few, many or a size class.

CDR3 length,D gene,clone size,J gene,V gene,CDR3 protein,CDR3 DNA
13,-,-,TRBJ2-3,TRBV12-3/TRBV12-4,CASTGSSTDTQYF,TGTGCCAGCACTGGGTCTAGCACAGATACGCAGTATTTT
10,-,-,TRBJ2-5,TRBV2,CASRPKTQYF,TGTGCCAGCAGACCGAAGACCCAGTACTTC
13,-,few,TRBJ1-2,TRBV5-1,CASSLGEPYGYTF,TGCGCCAGCAGCTTGGGAGAGCCCTATGGCTACACCTTC
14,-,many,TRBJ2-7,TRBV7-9,CASSLALGFNEQYF,TGTGCCAGCAGCTTAGCTCTGGGGTTCAACGAGCAGTACTTC
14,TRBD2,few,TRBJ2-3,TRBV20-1,CSAGAGVGTDTQYF,TGCAGTGCCGGAGCGGGGGTGGGGACAGATACGCAGTATTTT
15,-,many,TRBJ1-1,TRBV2,CASSDRGVWVTEAFF,TGTGCCAGCAGTGACAGGGGAGTATGGGTCACTGAAGCTTTCTTT
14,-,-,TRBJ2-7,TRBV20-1,CSAREESLSYEQYF,TGCAGTGCTAGAGAAGAAAGCCTCTCCTACGAGCAGTACTTC
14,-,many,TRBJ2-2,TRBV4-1,CASSQVLLGGELFF,TGCGCCAGCAGCCAAGTTCTCCTTGGCGGGGAGCTGTTTTTT
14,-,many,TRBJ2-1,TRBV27,CASSFSRAEGEQFF,TGTGCCAGCAGTTTTTCACGGGCCGAGGGTGAGCAGTTCTTC
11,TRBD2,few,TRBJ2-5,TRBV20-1,CSAREGLYYSF,TGCAGTGCTAGAGAGGGACTATACTATAGCTTC
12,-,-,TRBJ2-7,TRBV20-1,CSARDVAYEQYF,TGCAGTGCTAGAGATGTGGCCTACGAGCAGTACTTC
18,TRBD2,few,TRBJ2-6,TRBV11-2,CASSLGLAGSSGANVLTF,TGTGCCAGCAGCTTAGGACTAGCGGGATCCTCTGGGGCCAACGTCCTGACTTTC
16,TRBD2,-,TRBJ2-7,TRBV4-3,CASSQGVAAGVYEQYF,TGCGCCAGCAGCCAAGGTGTGGCTGCGGGAGTGTACGAGCAGTACTTC
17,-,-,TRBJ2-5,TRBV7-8,CASSFALDGVWGETQYF,TGTGCCAGCAGCTTCGCCTTAGACGGAGTCTGGGGAGAGACCCAGTACTTC
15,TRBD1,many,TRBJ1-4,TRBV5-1,CASSLVGTGLEKLFF,TGCGCCAGCAGCTTGGTTGGGACAGGGCTGGAAAAACTGTTTTTT
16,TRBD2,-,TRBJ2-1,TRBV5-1,CASSDRLAGGLNEQFF,TGCGCCAGCAGCGACAGACTAGCGGGAGGGCTCAATGAGCAGTTCTTC
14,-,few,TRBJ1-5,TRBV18,CASSPPGPNQPQHF,TGTGCCAGCTCACCACCAGGGCCCAATCAGCCCCAGCATTTT
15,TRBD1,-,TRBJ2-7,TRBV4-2,CASSQKDRPSYEQYF,TGTGCCAGCAGCCAGAAGGACAGGCCCTCCTACGAGCAGTACTTC
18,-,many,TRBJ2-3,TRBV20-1,CSARPPGSTLSSTDTQYF,TGCAGTGCTAGGCCCCCGGGCTCCACTTTGTCTAGCACAGATACGCAGTATTTT
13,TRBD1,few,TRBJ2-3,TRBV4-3,CASSQEGTGTQYF,TGCGCCAGCAGCCAAGAAGGGACAGGGACGCAGTATTTT
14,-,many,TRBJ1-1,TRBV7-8,CASSLGRPLGEAFF,TGTGCCAGCAGCTTAGGGAGGCCCCTGGGGGAAGCTTTCTTT
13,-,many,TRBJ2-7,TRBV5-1,CASSLYFSYEQYF,TGCGCCAGCAGCTTGTACTTCTCCTACGAGCAGTACTTC
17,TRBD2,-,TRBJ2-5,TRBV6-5,CASSYTKLLAGLETQYF,TGTGCCAGCAGTTACACCAAATTACTAGCGGGGCTAGAGACCCAGTACTTC
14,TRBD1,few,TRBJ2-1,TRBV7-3,CASSLGDRWDEQFF,TGTGCCAGCAGCTTAGGGGACAGGTGGGATGAGCAGTTCTTC
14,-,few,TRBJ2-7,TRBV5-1,CASSQGRVSMEQYF,TGCGCCAGCAGCCAGGGACGGGTCTCCATGGAGCAGTACTTC
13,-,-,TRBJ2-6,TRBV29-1,CSVDSSGANVLTF,TGCAGCGTTGACAGCTCTGGGGCCAACGTCCTGACTTTC
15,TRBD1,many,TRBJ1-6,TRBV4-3,CASTPGQGWNSPLHF,TGCGCCAGCACCCCGGGACAGGGGTGGAATTCACCCCTCCACTTT
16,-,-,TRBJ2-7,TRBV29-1,CSVEGDRGRPTYEQYF,TGCAGCGTTGAAGGGGACCGGGGTCGGCCCACCTACGAGCAGTACTTC
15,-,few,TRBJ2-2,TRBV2,CASSELDLRGGELFF,TGTGCCAGCAGTGAGCTAGACCTACGGGGCGGGGAGCTGTTTTTT
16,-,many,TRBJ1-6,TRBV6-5,CASSPRVAADNSPLHF,TGTGCCAGCAGCCCCCGCGTGGCAGCAGATAATTCACCCCTCCACTTT
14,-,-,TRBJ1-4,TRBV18,CASSPGRRNEKLFF,TGTGCCAGCTCACCGGGACGCAGAAACGAAAAACTGTTTTTT
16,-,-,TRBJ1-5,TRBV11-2,CASSLWLTLCNQPQHF,TGTGCCAGCAGCTTATGGTTGACTCTGTGCAATCAGCCCCAGCATTTT
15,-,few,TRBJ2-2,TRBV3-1,CASSPHNRFTGELFF,TGTGCCAGCAGCCCCCATAACCGGTTCACCGGGGAGCTGTTTTTT
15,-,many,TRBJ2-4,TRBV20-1,CSARDARGPKNIQYF,TGCAGTGCTAGAGATGCCAGGGGCCCCAAAAACATTCAGTACTTC
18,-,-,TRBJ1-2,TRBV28,CASSPLYRDTYLNYGYTF,TGTGCCAGCAGTCCCCTTTATAGGGACACTTACCTTAACTATGGCTACACCTTC
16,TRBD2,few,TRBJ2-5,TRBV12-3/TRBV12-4,CASRPNSGKIQETQYF,TGTGCCAGCAGACCAAATAGCGGGAAGATCCAAGAGACCCAGTACTTC
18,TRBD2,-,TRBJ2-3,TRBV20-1,CSGRSSSGAPYPGDTQYF,TGCAGTGGCCGATCGTCTAGCGGGGCCCCCTACCCCGGGGATACGCAGTATTTT
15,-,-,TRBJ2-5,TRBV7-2,CASSFHPDAGETQYF,TGTGCCAGCAGCTTTCACCCGGACGCGGGAGAGACCCAGTACTTC
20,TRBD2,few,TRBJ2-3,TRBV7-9,CASSLWRGLAGERSTDTQYF,TGTGCCAGCAGCTTATGGCGAGGACTAGCGGGAGAAAGGAGCACAGATACGCAGTATTTT
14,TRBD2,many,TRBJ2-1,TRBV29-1,CSVEGLAEYNEQFF,TGCAGCGTTGAGGGACTAGCGGAATACAATGAGCAGTTCTTC
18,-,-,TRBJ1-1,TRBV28,CASSAPAGTLLPHTEAFF,TGTGCCAGCAGTGCCCCAGCCGGGACCCTACTACCCCACACTGAAGCTTTCTTT
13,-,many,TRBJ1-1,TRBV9,CASSVSGNTEAFF,TGTGCCAGCAGCGTAAGCGGGAACACTGAAGCTTTCTTT
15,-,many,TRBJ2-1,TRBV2,CASSEVVWATNEQFF,TGTGCCAGCAGTGAAGTCGTGTGGGCTACTAATGAGCAGTTCTTC
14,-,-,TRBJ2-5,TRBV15,CATSRVTTPETQYF,TGTGCCACCAGCAGAGTTACTACTCCCGAGACCCAGTACTTC
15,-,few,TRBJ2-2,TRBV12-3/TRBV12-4,CASSLAGRDTGELFF,TGTGCCAGCAGTTTAGCTGGGCGGGACACCGGGGAGCTGTTTTTT
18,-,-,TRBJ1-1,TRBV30,CAWSAARGPYSQNTEAFF,TGTGCCTGGAGTGCCGCTCGGGGGCCATACTCCCAAAACACTGAAGCTTTCTTT
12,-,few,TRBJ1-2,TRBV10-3,CAISEISDGYTF,TGTGCCATCAGTGAAATCAGCGATGGCTACACCTTC
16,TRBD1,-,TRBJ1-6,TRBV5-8,CASSFRRTGYNSPLHF,TGTGCCAGCAGCTTCCGGAGGACAGGTTATAATTCACCCCTCCACTTT
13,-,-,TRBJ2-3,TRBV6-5,CASSYGRGDTQYF,TGTGCCAGCAGTTATGGCCGGGGCGATACGCAGTATTTT
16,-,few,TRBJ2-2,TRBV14,CASSPPPPKDTGELFF,TGTGCCAGCAGCCCCCCCCCACCCAAAGACACCGGGGAGCTGTTTTTT
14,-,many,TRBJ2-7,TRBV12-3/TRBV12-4,CASSYRPRTYEQYF,TGTGCCAGCAGTTACAGACCTAGAACCTACGAGCAGTACTTC
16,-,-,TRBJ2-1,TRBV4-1,CASSLHWRGRGNEQFF,TGCGCCAGCAGCCTCCATTGGAGGGGGAGAGGCAATGAGCAGTTCTTC
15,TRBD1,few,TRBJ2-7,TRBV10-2,CASRSAGTGDYEQYF,TGCGCCAGCAGGTCTGCCGGGACAGGGGACTACGAGCAGTACTTC
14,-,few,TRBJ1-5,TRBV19,CASSTEVSNQPQHF,TGTGCCAGTAGTACGGAGGTCAGCAATCAGCCCCAGCATTTT
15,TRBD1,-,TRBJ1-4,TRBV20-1,CSARTTGGRSEKLFF,TGCAGTGCTAGAACAACAGGGGGCAGAAGCGAAAAACTGTTTTTT